This T cell receptor beta chain was captured in a study of PD-1 blockade in classical Hodgkin lymphoma. V shed 4 bases and J 4 bases; nucleotides not matched to a gene: 17. The CDR3 extends over 18 amino acids. Germline V gene sequence: CDR1 SGHTS, CDR2 YDEGEE. General study results and limits: Newly diagnosed patients were reported to start with lower TCR diversity than healthy donors.

Regarding this clone: Its antigen is not identified.

Profiling relied on immunoSEQ multiplex PCR, and the TCRdb table lists in-frame clones only, not all of them. The data contain some 48,000 clones, around 80% of them singletons. Time point of the sample: cycle 4 day 1 (C4D1), after 5 to 7 weeks of nivolumab. Each and every patient relapsed after autologous stem cell transplantation, and patients got differing brentuximab vedotin exposure. The sequence came from a human donor with classical Hodgkin lymphoma. The specimen was peripheral blood mononuclear cells (PBMCs), collected before the fourth cycle of nivolumab. The chain has TRBV5-8 and TRBJ1-2, with TRBD1 matching over 9 bases. CDR3 amino acids: CASSNGQGTPMGGYGYTF. The DNA of the CDR3 is TGTGCCAGCAGCAATGGACAGGGGACTCCCATGGGAGGCTATGGCTACACCTTC.